A selection of T cell receptor beta chains follows, all from one sample in a study of graft-versus-host responses after intestinal transplantation. Here immunoSEQ multiplex PCR was the method, and the copy in TCRdb shows in-frame clones only, minus some. The data hold over 65,000 clones, with roughly 91% observed a single time. These receptors lack a known antigen. The specimen was unstimulated CD4+ T cells sorted from spleen or lymph node cells, collected before intestinal transplant. Every receptor here comes from a human donor who received an intestinal transplant. Each CDR3 is given with its conserved first and last residue. D genes are given only for firm matches. Size is omitted from some rows. Given values are once, few, many or a class for expanded clones.

>TRBV4-3|NA|TRBJ1-1|TRBD1
TGCGCCAGCAGCCAAAACCTCGGGACAGGGTTTTTCGCTGAAGCTTTCTTT
CASSQNLGTGFFAEAFF
>TRBV7-2|NA|TRBJ2-7|NA
TGTGCCAGCAGCTTAAGCTCATCGGGGAGCTACGAGCAGTACTTC
CASSLSSSGSYEQYF
>TRBV5-6|NA|TRBJ2-7|TRBD1
TGTGCCAGCAGCGGAACCGGGACAGGGGCCCCCTACGAGCAGTACTTC
CASSGTGTGAPYEQYF
>TRBV6-5|once|TRBJ1-6|NA
TGTGCCAGCAGTTTTAATAATTCACCCCTCCACTTT
CASSFNNSPLHF
>TRBV7-2|NA|TRBJ2-3|NA
TGTGCCAGCAGCTTAGCAGGGGCCATCAAGGGTAATACGCAGTATTTT
CASSLAGAIKGNTQYF
>TRBV7-2|NA|TRBJ2-1|NA
TGTGCCAGCACTCTTGGGGCCTCCTTCTGGAATGAGCAGTTCTTC
CASTLGASFWNEQFF
>TRBV12-2|NA|TRBJ2-1|NA
TGTGCAAGTCGCCTAGGACTAGCGGGGACGAGCTCCTACAATGAGCAGTTCTTC
CASRLGLAGTSSYNEQFF
>TRBV5-4|NA|TRBJ1-2|TRBD1
TGTGCCAGCAGTCTGACAGGGGGCAATGGCTACACCTTC
CASSLTGGNGYTF
>TRBV5-6|NA|TRBJ2-1|TRBD1
TGTGCCAGCAGCTTGGGGACAGGGTCCTCCTACAATGAGCAGTTCTTC
CASSLGTGSSYNEQFF
>TRBV6-6|NA|TRBJ2-3|TRBD2
TGTGCCAGCAGTCGAGCGGGGGGTGACACAGATACGCAGTATTTT
CASSRAGGDTDTQYF
>TRBV18|once|TRBJ1-2|NA
TGTGCCAGCTCACCAGGAGGGATGGGGTTAACAAACTATGGCTACACCTTC
CASSPGGMGLTNYGYTF
>TRBV6-6|NA|TRBJ1-2|TRBD1
TGTGCCAGCAGTTCGACAGGGGAGACGGGCTACACCTTC
CASSSTGETGYTF
>TRBV4-2|NA|TRBJ2-3|TRBD2
TGTGCCAGCAGCCAAGATGGACTAGCGGGGGGCCCGGATACGCAGTATTTT
CASSQDGLAGGPDTQYF
>TRBV29-1|NA|TRBJ1-2|NA
TGCAGCGTTGGTCAGGACGCGGGCTATGGCTACACCTTC
CSVGQDAGYGYTF
>TRBV5-1|NA|TRBJ1-4|NA
TGCGCCAGCAGCTTGGGGGCCGACCCTGGTGAAGAACTGTTTTTT
CASSLGADPGEELFF
>TRBV7-6|NA|TRBJ2-7|TRBD1
TGTGCCAGCAGCTTAGAACAGGGGTCCTACGAGCAGTACTTC
CASSLEQGSYEQYF
>TRBV4-3|NA|TRBJ2-1|TRBD2
TGCGCCAGCAGGCAATTCTCGGGACTACCCAACAATGAGCAGTTCTTC
CASRQFSGLPNNEQFF
>TRBV10-1|NA|TRBJ2-3|NA
TGCGCCAGCAGCGTGGACAGCCCGACGGGTACGCAGTATTTT
CASSVDSPTGTQYF
>TRBV7-8|NA|TRBJ2-7|NA
TGTGCCAGCACCGCTTTAACAGGGATGACTACCTACGAGCAGTACTTC
CASTALTGMTTYEQYF
>TRBV7-9|NA|TRBJ1-4|TRBD1
TGTGCCAGCAGCATGGGACAGGGTGAAAAACTGTTTTTT
CASSMGQGEKLFF
>TRBV4-1|NA|TRBJ1-4|NA
TGCGCCAGCAGCCACAACCCCATAGGAGGTGAAAAACTGTTTTTT
CASSHNPIGGEKLFF
>TRBV4-1|few|TRBJ1-4|NA
TGCGCCAGCAGCCAAGGATTTAAGGGGGACATACTGTTTTTT
CASSQGFKGDILFF
>TRBV18|once|TRBJ2-7|TRBD1
TGTGCCAGCTCCCGCTCCGGGACAGCCTCCTACGAGCAGTACTTC
CASSRSGTASYEQYF
>TRBV10-2|few|TRBJ1-4|TRBD1
TGCGCCAGCAGTGAGGGGGACAGGGGAAATGAAAAACTGTTTTTT
CASSEGDRGNEKLFF
>TRBV6-5|NA|TRBJ2-1|TRBD2
TGTGCCAGCAGCCTCACTAGCGGTTCCTACAATGAGCAGTTCTTC
CASSLTSGSYNEQFF
>TRBV6-1|NA|TRBJ1-6|NA
TGTGCCAGCAGTGACCTGAGGCGGGGGACTTATAATTCACCCCTCCACTTT
CASSDLRRGTYNSPLHF
>TRBV6-1|NA|TRBJ2-7|NA
TGTGCCAGCAGAGAAGCGGGACAAGGATCCTACGAGCAGTACTTC
CASREAGQGSYEQYF
>TRBV6-5|NA|TRBJ2-7|NA
TGTGCCAGCAGTCAAACAGGTCCCCCTACCTACGAGCAGTACTTC
CASSQTGPPTYEQYF
>TRBV6-5|NA|TRBJ2-2|NA
TGTGCCAGCACTACAATCGGCGGCACCGGGGAGCTGTTTTTT
CASTTIGGTGELFF
>TRBV28|NA|TRBJ1-2|NA
TGTGCCAGCAGCAATACAGGGAATGGCTACACCTTC
CASSNTGNGYTF
>TRBV9|NA|TRBJ2-7|TRBD1
TGTGCCAGCAGCGTCGGGACAGGGGCTTTCCCCACCTACGAGCAGTACTTC
CASSVGTGAFPTYEQYF